These 26 T cell receptor beta chains share one sample of origin, sequenced in a study of T cells in Graves' hyperthyroidism and ophthalmopathy. Amplified regions were TCR beta CDR3 sequences from RNA transcripts. The primer set for the first-round RT-PCR of the TCR CDR3 was HTBI. MiXCR, applied by TCRdb to the multiplex PCR reads, yields one record per CDR3 protein. The repertoire holds a few hundred thousand distinct CDR3 sequences, around a sixth seen once, with around 7.3% in the top ten. Material: blood. These receptor sequences come from a woman between 25 and 40 years old with Graves' hyperthyroidism.

The table lists this clonotype with many counts. The gene calls are TRBV30 and TRBJ1-3, with D maybe TRBD1 (5 bases). This CDR3 has 15 residues. Germline V gene lookup returns CDR1 GTSNPN and CDR2 SVGIG (reference sequence). V was trimmed by 0 bases and J by 4 bases, leaving 13 bases between them. The CDR3 sequence is CAWSVLVGQGNTIYF. CDR3 coding DNA: TGTGCCTGGAGTGTACTCGTCGGACAAGGAAACACCATATATTTT.

V gene TRBV25-1 combines with J gene TRBJ2-2; the D gene is possibly TRBD2 (6 bases). Trimming took 0 bases from V and 5 from J, leaving 19 bases between them. The CDR3 is 18 amino acids. Germline assignment: CDR1 MGHDK and CDR2 SYGVNS. In DNA form, the CDR3 reads TGTGCCAGCAGTGAATATTGGAGGGATGCGGTGGGGACCGGGGAGCTGTTTTTT. Residues: CASSEYWRDAVGTGELFF.

Notes on this clonotype: At one end, the junction sequence differs from germline, possibly due to a read error. This chain uses TRBV6-1 with TRBJ1-4; D gene ambiguous. The CDR3 covers 16 residues. Germline loops: CDR1 MNHNS, CDR2 SASEGT. CDR3 nucleotides: TGTGCCAGCAGTCCCTGGGGAGACGGGGATAATGAAGAACTGTTTTTT. This translates into CASSPWGDGDNEELFF.

This clonotype was observed a few times. V is TRBV28 and J is TRBJ1-6, with a possible D match to TRBD1 (6 bases). The germline gives CDR1 MDHEN, CDR2 SYDVKM. The CDR3 contains 17 residues. V lost 0 bases to trimming and J lost 4 bases, with 13 bases between them. The DNA of the CDR3 is TGTGCCAGCAGTTTATGGAGGGGGGGCGTTTATAATTCACCCCTCCACTTT. It encodes CASSLWRGGVYNSPLHF.

This clonotype was observed a handful of times. The chain joins TRBV18 to TRBJ2-1; 8 bases align to TRBD2. CDR1 and CDR2 from the germline V gene are KGHSH and LQKENI. Unmatched junction bases numbered 10, after V lost 6 bases and J lost 9 bases. CDR3 length: 14 amino acids. The CDR3 here is CASSLPGLVFEQFF. In nucleotides, the CDR3 is TGTGCCAGCTCCCTCCCGGGACTAGTTTTTGAGCAGTTCTTC.

In this sample, this clonotype turned up many times. V and J are TRBV11-2 and TRBJ2-5; D gene unclear. Germline V lookup: CDR1 SGHAT, CDR2 FQNNGV. The CDR3 consists of 14 residues. Trimming removed 2 bases from V and 1 base from J, with 8 bases in between. CDR3 in DNA: TGTGCCAGCAGCTTACGGTCTAGCCAAGAGACCCAGTACTTC. It yields the protein CASSLRSSQETQYF.

This clonotype was seen ten or more times. The J gene is TRBJ2-1, the V gene TRBV20-1; 8 nucleotides match TRBD1. Germline CDR1 is DFQATT and CDR2 is SNEGSKA (reference sequence). CDR3 size: 14 residues. Germline trimming cut 1 base from V and 8 bases from J; bases unmatched to any gene: 7. CDR3: CSARARTGIDEQFF. In nucleotides, the CDR3 is TGCAGTGCTAGAGCCCGGACAGGGATCGATGAGCAGTTCTTC.

Ten or more counts support this clonotype. The chain employs TRBV2 and TRBJ2-1; D is unclear. The CDR3 runs 14 residues. V was shortened by 9 bases and J by 9 bases, with 21 bases between the two germline ends. The germline V gene encodes CDR1 SNHLY and CDR2 FYNNEI. The CDR3 spells CASYPDASAIEQFF. CDR3 DNA sequence: TGTGCCAGTTACCCGGACGCATCTGCTATTGAGCAGTTCTTC.

This clonotype was recorded a few times. The chain uses TRBV5-1 and TRBJ2-5, with D perhaps matching TRBD1 (6 bases). CDR1 SGHRS and CDR2 YFSETQ come from the germline V gene. CDR3 length: 16 residues. Trimming removed 0 bases at V and 1 base at J, with 13 bases between. Here the CDR3 DNA reads TGCGCCAGCAGCTTGGGGTCGACAGGTGTCCAAGAGACCCAGTACTTC. Translation: CASSLGSTGVQETQYF.

This clonotype was counted ten times or more. The V gene is TRBV12-3 or TRBV12-4, the J gene TRBJ2-6, with a weak D call TRBD2 (6 bases). Trimming took off 5 bases at V and 0 bases at J, with 20 bases between the two ends. The CDR3 sequence is 19 residues long. The CDR3 DNA reads as TGTGCCAGCAGTGCCAGCCGGGACTTCCCACTCTCTGGGGCCAACGTCCTGACTTTC. It encodes CASSASRDFPLSGANVLTF.

The chain joins TRBV24-1 to TRBJ2-6, with TRBD1 matching 12 bases. Looked up from germline, CDR1 is KGHDR and CDR2 is SFDVKD. V was pared by 4 bases and J by 3 bases, with 9 bases of the junction left unmatched. The CDR3 covers 19 residues. The CDR3 nucleotides are TGTGCCACCAGTGAAGCCCCGGGACAGGGGGCATATGGGGCCAACGTCCTGACTTTC. It encodes CATSEAPGQGAYGANVLTF.

This clonotype came up a few times. J is TRBJ2-7 and V is TRBV20-1; TRBD2 might be the D (6 bases). The CDR3 loop spans 18 amino acids. Per germline, CDR1 DFQATT and CDR2 SNEGSKA (reference sequence). Deletions cut 0 bases from V and 0 bases from J, with 21 bases between. CDR3 nucleotide sequence: TGCAGTGCTAGAGATCTAGTTTTTGGGCGGGACGGCTCCTACGAGCAGTACTTC. It is translated as CSARDLVFGRDGSYEQYF.

As DNA, the CDR3 is TGTGCCAGCAGTTCGGGACTAAGGGGCGAAGAGCAGTACTTC. Encoded protein: CASSSGLRGEEQYF. The rearrangement joins TRBV27 to TRBJ2-7; 7 bases are a match to TRBD2. Germline V gene lookup returns CDR1 MNHEY and CDR2 SMNVEV (reference sequence). The CDR3 is made up of 14 amino acids. Germline trimming cut 4 bases from V and 7 bases from J; bases unmatched to any gene: 10.

This clonotype was seen only a few times. DNA of the CDR3: TGTGCCAGCAGTTTAGTTGGCGAGGACAAAAACATTCAGTACTTC. Its translation is CASSLVGEDKNIQYF. This sequence joins TRBV12-3 or TRBV12-4 and TRBJ2-4; no clear D gene. The CDR3 covers 15 residues. V lost 1 base to trimming and J lost 3 bases, with 10 bases between them.

This clonotype was seen once. A much larger clone differs by one base, so this may be a read error. The V gene is TRBV7-8, the J gene TRBJ2-7; D remains ambiguous. CDR3 size: 14 residues. Trimming shortened V by 6 bases and J by 2 bases, and 14 bases separated the two germline ends. Germline values: CDR1 SGHVS, CDR2 FQNEAQ. CDR3 DNA: TGTGCCAGCAGTCCCGGCCGGAGCCCCTACGAGCAGTACTTC. Protein product: CASSPGRSPYEQYF.

This clonotype was observed at least ten times. V is TRBV12-5 and J is TRBJ2-1, with 10 positions matching TRBD2. The germline V gene encodes CDR1 LGHNT and CDR2 FRNRAP. The J segment lost 4 bases and the V segment lost 6 bases, leaving 15 bases of the junction unmatched. The CDR3 has 18 residues. The CDR3 DNA follows: TGTGCTAGTGGACAGCCAACCACCTCACTAGCGGGGTACAATGAGCAGTTCTTC. Translating gives CASGQPTTSLAGYNEQFF.

About this clonotype: This sequence may be a read error, since a much larger clone differs from it by one base. The chain combines TRBV12-3 or TRBV12-4 with TRBJ2-2; 13 bases agree with TRBD2. The CDR3 sequence is 16 residues long. V shed 5 bases and J 8 bases; nucleotides not matched to a gene: 8. CDR3 residues: CASSTGTSGEAGELFF. The CDR3 DNA is TGTGCCAGCAGTACCGGGACTAGCGGGGAAGCGGGGGAGCTGTTTTTT.

This clonotype was seen ten or more times. The rearrangement joins TRBV28 to TRBJ2-7; 9 nucleotides line up with TRBD1. V was clipped by 6 bases and J by 0 bases; unmatched bases: 6. CDR1 MDHEN and CDR2 SYDVKM come from the germline V gene. There are 15 residues in the CDR3. CDR3 coding DNA: TGTGCCAGCAGGGAGGGACAGGGCTACTCCTACGAGCAGTACTTC. It specifies CASREGQGYSYEQYF.

This chain joins TRBV4-1 and TRBJ2-3; 10 nucleotides align to TRBD1. From germline, CDR1 is MGHRA and CDR2 YSYEKL. The CDR3 contains 16 residues. The V segment lost 4 bases and the J segment 5 bases; nucleotides outside the gene matches: 9. The CDR3 protein is CASSPQTGGRVDTQYF. CDR3 DNA sequence: TGCGCCAGCAGCCCTCAGACAGGGGGCAGAGTAGATACGCAGTATTTT.

The chain recombines TRBV20-1 with TRBJ2-7; TRBD2 is a possible D gene (5 bases). Trimming pared 3 bases from V and 2 bases from J, leaving 14 bases between. Germline assignment: CDR1 DFQATT and CDR2 SNEGSKA (reference sequence). CDR3 length: 14 amino acids. The CDR3 here is CSASIGRRTYEQYF. The CDR3 DNA sequence: TGCAGTGCTAGTATTGGCAGGAGGACCTACGAGCAGTACTTC.

The V call is TRBV6-1, the J call TRBJ2-1, with 9 bases aligning to TRBD2. The CDR3 is 15 amino acids. Trimming at V came to 6 bases and at J to 7 bases, leaving 10 bases not matched to a gene. CDR1 is MNHNS and CDR2 is SASEGT in the germline V gene. The CDR3 DNA sequence: TGTGCCAGCAGGATTAGCGGGAGCGCCAAGAATGAGCAGTTCTTC. This encodes CASRISGSAKNEQFF.

This clonotype appeared a few times. The rearrangement joins TRBV25-1 to TRBJ2-1, with D tentatively TRBD2 (5 bases). Germline V gene lookup returns CDR1 MGHDK and CDR2 SYGVNS. The CDR3 is made up of 14 amino acids. Trimming stripped 4 bases from V and 4 bases from J, with 11 bases between. CDR3 residues: CASSAILVYNEQFF. As DNA, the CDR3 is TGTGCCAGCAGTGCGATACTAGTTTACAATGAGCAGTTCTTC.

This clonotype was counted at least ten times. V is TRBV6-2 or TRBV6-3 and J is TRBJ2-5; no reliable D call. CDR3 length equals 13 residues. Germline assignment: CDR1 MNHEY and CDR2 SVGEGT. V was trimmed by 3 bases and J by 4 bases, leaving 9 bases between them. CDR3: CASSYSSRETQYF. The DNA for the CDR3 is TGTGCCAGCAGTTATTCAAGTAGAGAGACCCAGTACTTC.

This clonotype has a count of ten or more. The chain recombines TRBV28 with TRBJ2-7, with a possible D match to TRBD2 (5 bases). Germline values: CDR1 MDHEN, CDR2 SYDVKM. V shed 5 bases and J shed 3 bases, with 17 bases lying between them. This CDR3 has 15 amino acids. CDR3 region: CASSRGLNVDYEQYF. CDR3 coding DNA: TGTGCCAGCAGTCGAGGACTCAACGTTGACTACGAGCAGTACTTC. The full variable domain, completed using reference TRBV28 and TRBJ2-7, is DVKVTQSSRYLVKRTGEKVFLECVQDMDHENMFWYRQDPGLGLRLIYFSYDVKMKEKGDIPEGYSVSREKKERFSLILESASTNQTSMYLCASSRGLNVDYEQYFGPGTRLTVT.

This clonotype has ten or more counts. In DNA form, the CDR3 reads TGTGCCAGCAGTTCCGGGACCATCAACACTGAAGCTTTCTTT. Its protein product is CASSSGTINTEAFF. The rearrangement joins TRBV28 to TRBJ1-1, with D perhaps TRBD1 (5 bases). The CDR3 runs to 14 residues. Germline values: CDR1 MDHEN, CDR2 SYDVKM. V lost 4 bases and J lost 2, with 11 bases in between.

This clonotype was picked up many times. The chain couples TRBV20-1 to TRBJ2-7, with 9 bases lining up with TRBD2. The CDR3 is made up of 15 amino acids. The junction had 11 bases not matched to a gene; V was cut back by 6 bases and J by 2 bases. Germline CDR1 and CDR2: DFQATT and SNEGSKA (reference sequence). CDR3 nucleotides: TGCAGTGCCTACCCCCTTAGCGGGAGACCCTACGAGCAGTACTTC. The encoded protein is CSAYPLSGRPYEQYF.